This passage covers 23 T cell receptor beta chains from one sample sequenced in a study of blood T cell repertoires in COVID-19. Generated by immunoSEQ multiplex PCR, the TCRdb table keeps only in-frame clones and is missing some. Among 94,000 or so clones, about 88% were seen once, and the ten largest hold 4.5% to 6%. Sequencing input: peripheral blood. All receptors derive from an elderly woman with active COVID-19.

This sequence joins TRBV6-5 and TRBJ2-7, with 14 bases fitting TRBD2. Germline CDR1 is MNHEY and CDR2 is SVGAGI. There are 15 residues in the CDR3. J gave up 0 bases and V 7 bases, and 2 bases lay outside the gene matches. The CDR3 DNA is TGTGCCAGCATTGGACTAGCGGGAGGCTCCTACGAGCAGTACTTC. Its protein product is CASIGLAGGSYEQYF.

As to this clone: The junction differs from germline at one of its ends, possibly a read error. The chain links TRBV5-1 to TRBJ1-6, with D possibly being TRBD1 (6 bases). Germline assignment: CDR1 SGHRS and CDR2 YFSETQ. The CDR3 length is 18 residues. The CDR3 loop is CPSSLRGGKSSYNSPLHF. In nucleotides, the CDR3 is TGCCCCAGCAGCTTGCGGGGGGGCAAGAGCTCCTATAATTCACCCCTCCACTTT.

V usage is TRBV19 and J usage is TRBJ2-1; 11 bases match TRBD2. This CDR3 has 15 amino acids. The germline V gene encodes CDR1 LNHDA and CDR2 SQIVND (reference sequence). V shed 1 base and J 10 bases; nucleotides not matched to a gene: 6. The CDR3 region has the DNA TGTGCCAGTAGTATAGGGGGACTAGCGGTCGCCGAGCAGTTCTTC. The encoded protein is CASSIGGLAVAEQFF.

The genes are TRBV30 and TRBJ2-1, with 7 bases lining up with TRBD2. Germline values: CDR1 GTSNPN, CDR2 SVGIG (reference sequence). The CDR3 runs to 14 residues. The J segment lost 5 bases and the V segment lost 0 bases, leaving 4 bases of the junction unmatched. Here the CDR3 reads CAWSVLRGDNEQFF. The CDR3 region has the DNA TGTGCCTGGAGTGTACTACGGGGGGACAATGAGCAGTTCTTC. Supplemented by reference TRBV30 and TRBJ2-1, the full variable domain reads SQTIHQWPATLVQPVGSPLSLECTVEGTSNPNLYWYRQAAGRGLQLLFYSVGIGQISSEVPQNLSASRPQDRQFILSSKKLLLSDSGFYLCAWSVLRGDNEQFFGPGTRLTVL.

This clone was seen only a few times. V is TRBV27 and J is TRBJ2-1, with 13 positions matching TRBD2. Trimming at V came to 9 bases and at J to 7 bases, leaving 3 bases not matched to a gene. The CDR3 spans 13 residues. The germline CDR1 and CDR2 sequences are MNHEY and SMNVEV (reference sequence). CDR3 amino acids: CASWTSGRNEQFF. The CDR3 bases are TGTGCCAGTTGGACTAGCGGGAGAAATGAGCAGTTCTTC.

The rearrangement links TRBV7-2 to TRBJ2-5; a possible D gene is TRBD2 (6 bases). The germline V and J ends were trimmed by 7 bases and 1 base, with 16 bases remaining between them. The CDR3 is 15 amino acids. From germline, CDR1 is SGHTA and CDR2 FQGNSA. The chain's CDR3 is CASNRGYPTQETQYF. DNA of the CDR3: TGTGCCAGCAACCGGGGGTACCCAACCCAAGAGACCCAGTACTTC.

The rearrangement links TRBV28 to TRBJ2-2; TRBD1 agrees at 9 bases. V was pared by 8 bases and J by 5 bases, with 9 bases of the junction left unmatched. CDR3 length: 15 amino acids. CDR1 is MDHEN and CDR2 is SYDVKM in the germline V gene. The CDR3 loop is CASGGTGRRTGELFF. DNA of the CDR3: TGTGCCAGCGGGGGGACAGGGAGGAGGACCGGGGAGCTGTTTTTT.

This chain links TRBV7-9 with TRBJ2-3; 7 nucleotides align to TRBD2. CDR3 length equals 15 residues. Germline V gene sequence: CDR1 SEHNR, CDR2 FQNEAQ (reference sequence). The junction had 3 bases not matched to a gene; V was cut back by 0 bases and J by 3 bases. Written as DNA, the CDR3 is TGTGCCAGCAGCTTAGCTAGCGGGTTAACAGATACGCAGTATTTT. Translated, it gives CASSLASGLTDTQYF.

The chain couples TRBV7-3 to TRBJ2-3; 12 nucleotides line up with TRBD2. This CDR3 has 16 residues. Germline values: CDR1 SGHTA, CDR2 FQGTGA. The J segment lost 0 bases and the V segment lost 2 bases, leaving 0 bases of the junction unmatched. The CDR3 DNA sequence: TGTGCCAGCAGCTTAGGGACTAGCGGGAGCACAGATACGCAGTATTTT. It encodes CASSLGTSGSTDTQYF.

This rearrangement joins TRBV27 to TRBJ2-1, with a tentative D call TRBD1 (6 bases). V lost 9 bases and J lost 2, with 8 bases in between. CDR1 and CDR2 from the germline V gene are MNHEY and SMNVEV (reference sequence). The CDR3 extends over 12 amino acids. The CDR3 loop reads CARQGPYNEQFF. The CDR3 DNA sequence: TGTGCCAGACAGGGCCCCTACAATGAGCAGTTCTTC.

V usage is TRBV6-6 and J usage is TRBJ2-1; the D gene is possibly TRBD2 (6 bases). CDR1 and CDR2 from the germline V gene are MNHNY and SVGAGI (reference sequence). This CDR3 is 15 amino acids long. Between the trimmed V and J ends, which lost 0 bases and 10 bases, there was a span of 16 bases. The DNA for the CDR3 is TGTGCCAGCAGTTACTCGTCGGAGGGAGACGGCGAGCAGTTCTTC. Protein sequence: CASSYSSEGDGEQFF.

The chain combines TRBV4-3 with TRBJ2-3; TRBD1 aligns across 9 bases. The CDR3 runs 19 residues. Trimming removed 0 bases from V and 2 bases from J; junction bases left unmatched: 12. CDR1 and CDR2 from the germline V gene are LGHNA and YSLEER. For the CDR3, the DNA is TGCGCCAGCAGCCAAGATTATCGGGGGACAGGGCCTCTCACAGATACGCAGTATTTT. As protein: CASSQDYRGTGPLTDTQYF.

Only one count was recorded for this clone. This chain connects TRBV2 to TRBJ2-5; D not resolved. CDR1 is SNHLY, CDR2 FYNNEI, per germline. The CDR3 runs to 11 residues. Deletions cut 5 bases from V and 2 bases from J, with 3 bases between. The CDR3 region has the DNA TGTGCCAGCAGTCGGCAAGAGACCCAGTACTTC. Amino acid sequence: CASSRQETQYF.

V and J are TRBV7-3 and TRBJ2-5, with 8 bases aligning to TRBD2. CDR1 is SGHTA, CDR2 FQGTGA, per germline. This CDR3 spans 15 amino acids. J was trimmed by 2 bases and V by 4 bases; bases with no gene match: 6. CDR3 sequence (DNA): TGTGCCAGCAGCTCTACCGGGACTAGACAAGAGACCCAGTACTTC. Its protein is CASSSTGTRQETQYF.

The CDR3 is CASSTVAGVPHEQYF. For the CDR3, the DNA is TGTGCCAGTAGTACTGTAGCGGGAGTGCCACACGAGCAGTACTTC. The V gene is TRBV19, the J gene TRBJ2-7; 9 nucleotides match TRBD2. V was pared by 4 bases and J by 5 bases, with 9 bases of the junction left unmatched. This CDR3 is 15 amino acids long. Germline V gives CDR1 LNHDA, CDR2 SQIVND (reference sequence).

This rearrangement joins TRBV7-2 to TRBJ1-6; possible D gene TRBD1, 5 bases. In germline, CDR1 is SGHTA, CDR2 FQGNSA. V was clipped by 5 bases and J by 7 bases, with 15 bases between them. This CDR3 contains 15 residues. The CDR3 DNA follows: TGTGCCAGCAGCGGACGACAAGGGGCCAATTCACCCCTCCACTTT. Protein: CASSGRQGANSPLHF.

This clone appeared once. The chain couples TRBV7-2 to TRBJ2-5; no reliable D call. CDR3 length: 13 amino acids. The ends were cut back, 5 bases at V and 0 bases at J, with 7 bases in the middle. Germline-derived CDR1 and CDR2 are SGHTA and FQGNSA. The CDR3 loop reads CASSARYQETQYF. In DNA form, the CDR3 reads TGTGCCAGCAGCGCCAGGTACCAAGAGACCCAGTACTTC.

This chain links TRBV19 with TRBJ2-3; D may be TRBD1 (5 bases). Germline V gives CDR1 LNHDA, CDR2 SQIVND (reference sequence). Trimming removed 3 bases at V and 8 bases at J, with 15 bases between. The CDR3 totals 14 residues. CDR3 sequence reads: CASSMTEGKGTQYF. In DNA, the CDR3 is TGTGCCAGTAGTATGACAGAAGGGAAAGGTACGCAGTATTTT.

The chain couples TRBV28 to TRBJ1-4; 11 nucleotides align to TRBD1. The germline CDR1 and CDR2 sequences are MDHEN and SYDVKM. The CDR3 is 14 residues long. J was trimmed by 3 bases and V by 10 bases; bases with no gene match: 4. The CDR3 bases are TGTGCCATCGGACAGGGGGCATCTAATGAAAAACTGTTTTTT. This gives the protein CAIGQGASNEKLFF. Full variable domain (remainder filled in from reference TRBV28 and TRBJ1-4): DVKVTQSSRYLVKRTGEKVFLECVQDMDHENMFWYRQDPGLGLRLIYFSYDVKMKEKGDIPEGYSVSREKKERFSLILESASTNQTSMYLCAIGQGASNEKLFFGSGTQLSVL.

The chain combines TRBV9 with TRBJ2-3, with D tentatively TRBD1 (6 bases). V lost 0 bases and J lost 0, with 17 bases in between. The CDR3 covers 18 residues. Germline CDR1 is SGDLS and CDR2 is YYNGEE. The CDR3 spells CASSVGRGQLPSTDTQYF. CDR3 in DNA: TGTGCCAGCAGCGTAGGTCGTGGACAGTTACCTAGCACAGATACGCAGTATTTT.

The V and J genes are TRBV19 and TRBJ1-2; perhaps TRBD1 as D (5 bases). V was pared by 1 base and J by 5 bases, with 11 bases between. Germline CDR1 and CDR2: LNHDA and SQIVND (reference sequence). The CDR3 extends over 14 amino acids. The CDR3 DNA reads as TGTGCCAGTAGTATAGCCCAGGGTCGTTATGGCTACACCTTC. Translated: CASSIAQGRYGYTF.

This clone was observed a single time. This chain joins TRBV12-3 or TRBV12-4 and TRBJ1-5, with D hard to call. V was pared by 5 bases and J by 0 bases, with 5 bases between. CDR3 size: 13 residues. The DNA for the CDR3 is TGTGCCAGCAGTCCTAATAGCAATCAGCCCCAGCATTTT. Translating gives CASSPNSNQPQHF.

The V and J genes are TRBV7-8 and TRBJ1-1; 7 bases line up with TRBD1. Trimming cost V 5 bases and J 1 base; bases outside gene matches: 1. CDR1 and CDR2 from the germline V gene are SGHVS and FQNEAQ. This CDR3 contains 13 residues. Here the CDR3 reads CASSRQGNTEAFF. The CDR3 DNA reads TGTGCCAGCAGCCGACAGGGGAACACTGAAGCTTTCTTT.